This TCR beta chain was identified in a study of tumor T cells in aggressive B-cell lymphoma. The CDR3 totals 18 residues. Trimming stripped 0 bases from V and 0 bases from J, with 14 bases between. Produced via immunoSEQ multiplex PCR; TCRdb's table is partial and in-frame only. The sample has around 2,600 clones, about 88% seen once. The clonotype originates from an adult with diffuse large B cell lymphoma. V is TRBV23-1 and J is TRBJ1-4; possible D gene TRBD1, 5 bases. TRBV23-1 is identified as an open reading frame with a role that is uncertain. Sequenced input: tumor tissue. CDR3 sequence: CASSQSGGGPSTNEKLFF. The CDR3 coding sequence is TGCGCCAGCAGTCAATCGGGGGGGGGACCGTCAACTAATGAAAAACTGTTTTTT.